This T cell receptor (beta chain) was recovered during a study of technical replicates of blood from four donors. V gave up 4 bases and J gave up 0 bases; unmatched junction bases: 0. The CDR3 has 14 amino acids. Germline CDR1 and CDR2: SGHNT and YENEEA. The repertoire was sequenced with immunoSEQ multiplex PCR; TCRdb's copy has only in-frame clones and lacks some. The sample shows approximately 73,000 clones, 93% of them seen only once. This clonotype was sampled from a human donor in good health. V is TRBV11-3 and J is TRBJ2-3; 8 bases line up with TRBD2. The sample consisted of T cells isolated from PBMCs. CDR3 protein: CASSSSGSTDTQYF. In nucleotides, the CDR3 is TGTGCCAGCAGCTCTAGCGGGAGCACAGATACGCAGTATTTT.